A selection of T cell receptor beta chains follows, all from one sample in a study of CD8 T cells in ankylosing spondylitis. TCRdb analysed the 5' RACE reads with MiXCR anew, one entry per CDR3 protein. The sample yields approximately 100,000 distinct CDR3 sequences, roughly 8.7% seen once. Material for sequencing was blood, either unsorted or a sorted T cell fraction (not recorded which). The origin of the receptors is a male donor with ankylosing spondylitis or in good health (not recorded which). The CDR3 runs from the conserved cysteine through the conserved F or W. Fields, in order: J gene, clone size, V gene, D gene, CDR3 DNA, CDR3 protein. The D gene is left open where the match is weak. Clone sizes are given selectively: once, few, many, or a class where the clone is expanded.

>TRBJ2-1|many|TRBV7-8|TRBD2
TGTGCCAGCAGCTTTAGCGGGAGTTCCTACAATGAGCAGTTCTTC
CASSFSGSSYNEQFF
>TRBJ2-6|few|TRBV7-2|.
TGTGCCAGCAGCTTAGGGTGGGGCTGGGCCAACGTCCTGACTTTC
CASSLGWGWANVLTF
>TRBJ2-1|many|TRBV27|TRBD2
TGTGCCAGCAGCCCCAGCGGGGGGGCTCGCGAGCAGTTCTTC
CASSPSGGAREQFF
>TRBJ1-2|many|TRBV20-1|TRBD1
TGCAGTGCTAACGGACAGGGTGATGGCTACACCTTC
CSANGQGDGYTF
>TRBJ2-2|many|TRBV7-8|TRBD1
TGTGCCAGCAGCTTAGGGACCGGGACAGGGGCTATCACCGGGGAGCTGTTTTTT
CASSLGTGTGAITGELFF
>TRBJ2-7|.|TRBV7-2|.
TGTGCCAGCAGCTTAGAACGGATTTACGAGCAGTACTTC
CASSLERIYEQYF
>TRBJ2-1|few|TRBV12-3/TRBV12-4|.
TGTGCCAGCAGTTTTAGTGTGGGGAATGAGCAGTTCTTC
CASSFSVGNEQFF
>TRBJ1-2|many|TRBV30|.
TGTGCCTGGAGTGTTCGAGAGGCCCCCACCTTC
CAWSVREAPTF
>TRBJ2-1|many|TRBV9|TRBD2
TGTGCCAGCAGAGCGGGAGGAATTGGGGAGCAGTTCTTC
CASRAGGIGEQFF
>TRBJ2-1|many|TRBV11-2|TRBD2
TGTGCCAGCAGGTCAAAGTCCAGCGGGACCTCGGATGAGCAGTTCTTC
CASRSKSSGTSDEQFF
>TRBJ1-4|many|TRBV4-3|.
TGCGCCAGCAGCCGCCTACTTCCAGGGTTTAATGAAAAACTGTTTTTT
CASSRLLPGFNEKLFF
>TRBJ2-3|many|TRBV6-1|TRBD2
TGTGCCAGCAGTGTCGGGACTAGCGGACCGGATACGCAGTATTTT
CASSVGTSGPDTQYF
>TRBJ2-3|once|TRBV14|.
TGTGCCGGCAGCCTAACAGATACGCAGTATTTT
CAGSLTDTQYF
>TRBJ2-5|many|TRBV2|TRBD1
TGTGCCAGCAGGGACATTCAGGACAGGGGGTCGGAGACCCAGTACTTC
CASRDIQDRGSETQYF
>TRBJ2-5|many|TRBV12-3/TRBV12-4|.
TGTGCCAGCAGCTCTGCGGTGCTCGAGACCCAGTACTTC
CASSSAVLETQYF
>TRBJ2-5|many|TRBV9|TRBD2
TGTGCCAGCAGCGTAGGGACTAGCGGGGTCGAGACCCAGTACTTC
CASSVGTSGVETQYF
>TRBJ2-2|.|TRBV19|.
TGTGCCAGTAGTATCAGGAGTGACAACACCGGGGAGCTGTTTTTT
CASSIRSDNTGELFF
>TRBJ1-2|.|TRBV5-1|TRBD1
TGCGCCAGCAGGACAGGGGGCGTTAAGTTCCCCTACACCTTC
CASRTGGVKFPYTF
>TRBJ2-2|.|TRBV7-2|.
TGTGCCAGCAGCGTGACTAGGACCGGGGAGCCGTTTTTT
CASSVTRTGEPFF
>TRBJ1-2|.|TRBV12-3/TRBV12-4|TRBD1
TGTGCCAGCAGTTTCGGAACCCAAGACAGGGCCGGCTATGGCTACACCTTC
CASSFGTQDRAGYGYTF
>TRBJ2-2|medium-sized|TRBV20-1|.
TGCAGTGCTAGATCACAGGGTAACACCGGGGAGCTGTTTTTT
CSARSQGNTGELFF
>TRBJ2-1|many|TRBV13|TRBD2
TGTGCCAGCAGCCCCCTAGTAAGAGCGGGGGGGCACAATGAGCAGTTCTTC
CASSPLVRAGGHNEQFF
>TRBJ2-1|many|TRBV7-9|TRBD1
TGTGCCAGCAGCTACCAGACAGGGGTCAATGAGCAGTTCTTC
CASSYQTGVNEQFF
>TRBJ1-1|many|TRBV10-3|TRBD1
TGTGCCATCAGCTTGGACAGGGGGGTCGAAGCTTTCTTT
CAISLDRGVEAFF
>TRBJ2-1|many|TRBV20-1|.
TGCAGTGCGAGACTAGTATTAAGCAATGAGCAGTTCTTC
CSARLVLSNEQFF
>TRBJ1-3|few|TRBV7-2|.
TGTGCCAGCTCACATGTCGGGTGGGGAAACACCATATATTTT
CASSHVGWGNTIYF
>TRBJ2-7|many|TRBV7-2|.
TGTGCCAGCAGCGTAACGGGTCCCTACGAGCAGTACTTC
CASSVTGPYEQYF
>TRBJ2-3|many|TRBV18|.
TGTGCCAGCTCACAAGCCGGGGGCCTCTCCACAGATACGCAGTATTTT
CASSQAGGLSTDTQYF
>TRBJ2-7|many|TRBV12-3/TRBV12-4|TRBD1
TGTGCCAGCAGTTTAAGGCCTCGGGACAGCTCCTACGAGCAGTACTTC
CASSLRPRDSSYEQYF